This T cell receptor beta chain came from a study of cytomegalovirus exposure and HLA in healthy donors. Study-level information: Around 200 million T cells yielded 117 million unique TCR beta sequences, as an earlier analysis found.

A remark on this clone: The antigen remains unidentified. Other DNA sequences in this sample translate to the same CDR3.

The PCR used 60 Vbeta and 13 Jbeta primers. The data were produced by immunoSEQ multiplex PCR, yet TCRdb's version contains in-frame clones alone and is incomplete. The sample contains 110,000 to 150,000 clones, roughly 80% of which appear only once. V lost 3 bases to trimming and J lost 10 bases; unmatched junction nucleotides: 9. Germline assignment: CDR1 SGDLS and CDR2 YYNGEE. CDR3 length: 14 amino acids. Regarding the study as a whole: Reports state that TCR beta sequences accurately predicted most subjects' HLA-A and HLA-B alleles.

This receptor was obtained from a middle-aged woman in good health and CMV-seropositive. Sequences were obtained from PBMCs. The chain is built from TRBV9 and TRBJ1-1; 10 nucleotides match TRBD1. In DNA, the CDR3 is TGTGCCAGCAGCGGGACCGGGACAGGGGTTCCAGCTTTCTTT. This gives the protein CASSGTGTGVPAFF.